Shown below are 20 T cell receptor beta chains from a single sample sequenced in a study of shared clonotypes between healthy human individuals. Measured with immunoSEQ multiplex PCR; TCRdb has only the in-frame clones, and not every one. The sample lists roughly 1 million clones, more than 75% occurring once. The material sequenced was memory CD4+ T cells from PBMCs. The subset here: CD45RA-negative fraction. The receptors originated from a man aged 18 to 30 in good health. Some clones in this sample may be carry-over from other donors' samples.

V is TRBV7-2 and J is TRBJ2-1, with D perhaps being TRBD1 or TRBD2 (5 bases each). CDR1 SGHTA and CDR2 FQGNSA come from the germline V gene. V lost 3 bases to trimming and J lost 6 bases, with 12 bases between them. The CDR3 is made up of 14 amino acids. CDR3 in DNA: TGTGCCAGCAGCTTGACCGGGGCCGTCAATGAGCAGTTCTTC. Translation: CASSLTGAVNEQFF.

The rearrangement links TRBV4-1 to TRBJ2-4; unclear D gene. V lost 0 bases and J lost 3, with 12 bases in between. This CDR3 has 16 residues. CDR1 and CDR2 from the germline V gene are MGHRA and YSYEKL. In DNA form, the CDR3 reads TGCGCCAGCAGCCAAGAAGCGAGACCTGGCAAAAACATTCAGTACTTC. It specifies CASSQEARPGKNIQYF.

The rearrangement joins TRBV7-3 to TRBJ2-1; D gene ambiguous. There are 15 residues in the CDR3. V shed 5 bases and J shed 9 bases, with 20 bases lying between them. Looked up from germline, CDR1 is SGHTA and CDR2 is FQGTGA. The DNA of the CDR3 is TGTGCCAGCAGCGTTGACTTCGGCCCTTGGGGTGAGCAGTTCTTC. Its protein product is CASSVDFGPWGEQFF.

The J gene is TRBJ1-1, the V gene TRBV19, with TRBD1 matching 7 bases. Germline CDR1 is LNHDA and CDR2 is SQIVND (reference sequence). Trimming took 10 bases from V and 4 from J; bases not matched to a gene: 9. The CDR3 has 13 residues. The CDR3 coding sequence is TGTGCCACCACCAAGGGGGCCGGCACTGAAGCTTTCTTT. Protein product: CATTKGAGTEAFF. Looking up the rest from reference TRBV19 and TRBJ1-1 gives the full variable domain: DGGITQSPKYLFRKEGQNVTLSCEQNLNHDAMYWYRQDPGQGLRLIYYSQIVNDFQKGDIAEGYSVSREKKESFPLTVTSAQKNPTAFYLCATTKGAGTEAFFGQGTRLTVV.

About this clone itself: A much larger clone differs from this one at a single base, so this may be a read error. The rearrangement links TRBV7-2 to TRBJ2-7; no clear D. Trimming took 3 bases from V and 4 from J, leaving 10 bases between them. Per the germline V gene, CDR1 is SGHTA and CDR2 is FQGNSA. The CDR3 covers 13 residues. CDR3 sequence: CASSLGGKYEQYF. In DNA form, the CDR3 reads TGTGCCAGCAGCTTGGGCGGAAAGTACGAGCAGTACTTC.

This clone was seen once. The chain's CDR3 is CASSPGLRLYEQYF. The CDR3 nucleotides read TGTGCCAGCAGCCCGGGCTTAAGGCTCTACGAGCAGTACTTC. The J gene is TRBJ2-7, the V gene TRBV28; D call uncertain. The germline V gene has CDR1 MDHEN and CDR2 SYDVKM. This CDR3 comprises 14 residues. Trimming cost V 6 bases and J 3 bases, with 15 bases left between them.

The table lists this clone with a count of one. The genes are TRBV5-1 and TRBJ1-2; perhaps TRBD1 as D (5 bases). V was trimmed by 5 bases and J by 6 bases, leaving 8 bases between them. The CDR3 totals 11 residues. Germline CDR1 and CDR2: SGHRS and YFSETQ. CDR3 nucleotides: TGCGCCAGCAGTAAAGGGGATGGCTACACCTTC. Translated: CASSKGDGYTF.

The gene calls are TRBV2 and TRBJ2-1; 9 nucleotides match TRBD2. The junction had 4 bases not matched to a gene; V was cut back by 8 bases and J by 5 bases. CDR1 SNHLY and CDR2 FYNNEI come from the germline V gene. There are 13 residues in the CDR3. In DNA form, the CDR3 reads TGTGCCAGCGGGGGGACTAGCAACAATGAGCAGTTCTTC. Translating it yields CASGGTSNNEQFF.

Only a few counts were recorded for this clone. The chain joins TRBV2 to TRBJ2-3, with D possibly called TRBD1 or TRBD2 (5 bases each). Trimming removed 0 bases at V and 4 bases at J, with 14 bases between. There are 16 residues in the CDR3. Germline CDR1 and CDR2: SNHLY and FYNNEI. The CDR3 loop reads CASSEARGVGSDTQYF. DNA for the CDR3: TGTGCCAGCAGTGAAGCGAGGGGAGTGGGCTCAGATACGCAGTATTTT.

This clone came up once. This chain's CDR3 is CASRKGAKTGEAFF. The CDR3 DNA is TGTGCCAGCAGGAAGGGGGCTAAGACAGGAGAAGCTTTCTTT. The chain recombines TRBV6-1 with TRBJ1-1; 7 bases are shared with TRBD1. V shed 6 bases and J 8 bases; nucleotides not matched to a gene: 12. CDR1 and CDR2 from the germline V gene are MNHNS and SASEGT. The length of the CDR3 is 14 residues.

This clone came up a few times. This rearrangement joins TRBV6-1 to TRBJ1-2, with 8 bases lining up with TRBD1. V shed 2 bases and J 7 bases; nucleotides not matched to a gene: 3. CDR1 and CDR2 from the germline V gene are MNHNS and SASEGT. The CDR3 covers 13 residues. CDR3 nucleotides: TGTGCCAGCAGTGAAATTACAGGGGGTGGCTACACCTTC. This gives the protein CASSEITGGGYTF.

With respect to this clone: The sample has other DNA sequences that encode this CDR3 too. This chain joins TRBV20-1 and TRBJ2-1; D remains ambiguous. In germline, CDR1 is DFQATT, CDR2 SNEGSKA (reference sequence). The ends were cut back, 3 bases at V and 5 bases at J, with 5 bases in the middle. CDR3 length equals 11 residues. The CDR3 protein is CSASLDNEQFF. As DNA, the CDR3 is TGCAGTGCTAGTCTAGACAATGAGCAGTTCTTC.

This chain links TRBV27 with TRBJ1-1; no definite D call. This CDR3 comprises 14 residues. From germline, CDR1 is MNHEY and CDR2 SMNVEV (reference sequence). V shed 3 bases and J shed 1 base, with 9 bases lying between them. CDR3 DNA: TGTGCCAGCAGTTTGAGAGCAGAGAACACTGAAGCTTTCTTT. Translating gives CASSLRAENTEAFF.

In its sample, this clone was seen once. A junction boundary mismatches the germline segment, possibly from a read error. The chain uses TRBV7-9 and TRBJ1-2, with 9 bases lining up with TRBD1. This CDR3 is built from 14 residues. Germline values: CDR1 SEHNR, CDR2 FQNEAQ (reference sequence). The CDR3 spells CASSVAGQGHGYTF. Written as DNA, the CDR3 is TGTGCCAGCAGCGTAGCTGGACAGGGGCATGGCTACACCTTC.

As to this clone: Other nucleotide sequences from this sample produce the same CDR3. The chain joins TRBV7-9 to TRBJ1-3; D not resolved. Germline V gene lookup returns CDR1 SEHNR and CDR2 FQNEAQ (reference sequence). Trimming cost V 0 bases and J 0 bases, with 3 bases left between them. This CDR3 comprises 14 residues. The CDR3 bases are TGTGCCAGCAGCTTAGCAGGCTCTGGAAACACCATATATTTT. Protein sequence: CASSLAGSGNTIYF.

This sequence joins TRBV7-9 and TRBJ2-7; 10 bases are shared with TRBD1. Per the germline V gene, CDR1 is SEHNR and CDR2 is FQNEAQ (reference sequence). The CDR3 runs 14 residues. Unmatched junction bases numbered 7, after V lost 8 bases and J lost 3 bases. CDR3 DNA sequence: TGTGCCAGCGACCGGGGACAGGGGTTCTACGAGCAGTACTTC. Amino acids: CASDRGQGFYEQYF.

This clone was recorded once. The rearrangement links TRBV7-2 to TRBJ1-1; D possibly corresponds to TRBD1 (5 bases). The V end was cut by 4 bases, the J end by 4 bases, with 13 bases between. Germline CDR1 reads SGHTA; CDR2 reads FQGNSA. CDR3 length equals 14 residues. Written as DNA, the CDR3 is TGTGCCAGCAGCTGGGGGGGATCTTTCACTGAAGCTTTCTTT. It codes for CASSWGGSFTEAFF.

This chain links TRBV5-1 with TRBJ2-1; TRBD2 agrees at 7 bases. The CDR3 length is 17 residues. Germline CDR1 SGHRS, CDR2 YFSETQ. V shed 2 bases and J 9 bases; nucleotides not matched to a gene: 17. This chain's CDR3 is CASSFPKLAGAPPEQFF. The CDR3 coding sequence is TGCGCCAGCAGCTTCCCAAAGTTGGCGGGAGCCCCTCCTGAGCAGTTCTTC.

This clone has a handful of counts. This rearrangement joins TRBV2 to TRBJ2-2; 7 nucleotides align to TRBD2. The V segment lost 4 bases and the J segment 2 bases; nucleotides outside the gene matches: 7. CDR3 length: 16 amino acids. Germline CDR1 reads SNHLY; CDR2 reads FYNNEI. The CDR3 DNA reads TGTGCCAGCAGTGCCGAGGCTAGCGGAAACACCGGGGAGCTGTTTTTT. Translation gives CASSAEASGNTGELFF.

The CDR3 here is CASSLVSSGMNTEAFF. Here the CDR3 DNA reads TGTGCCAGCAGCTTAGTTTCATCAGGCATGAACACTGAAGCTTTCTTT. The chain couples TRBV7-9 to TRBJ1-1, with D unclear. This CDR3 has 16 residues. Germline CDR1 reads SEHNR; CDR2 reads FQNEAQ (reference sequence). Deletions cut 1 base from V and 0 bases from J, with 12 bases between.